The 31 T cell receptor beta chains presented below share a single source sample, sequenced in a study of control samples from healthy donors and cancer patients. Sequencing was performed with immunoSEQ multiplex PCR; in TCRdb, only in-frame clones are kept and a portion is missing. This table has 35,000 to 50,000 clones, 70% to 90% appearing once. Sample: blood. The receptors derive from a man in his sixties in good health.

J is TRBJ1-1 and V is TRBV5-4, with TRBD1 identical over 8 bases. In germline, CDR1 is SGHNT, CDR2 YYREEE (reference sequence). V was pared by 0 bases and J by 4 bases, with 2 bases of the junction left unmatched. The CDR3 has 14 residues. In nucleotides, the CDR3 is TGTGCCAGCAGCTTGGGGACAGGGTTCACTGAAGCTTTCTTT. It translates to CASSLGTGFTEAFF.

This clone was observed a handful of times. V usage is TRBV4-2 and J usage is TRBJ1-3, with unresolved D. The V gene lost 4 bases and the J gene lost 0 bases, with 16 bases spanning the gap. The germline CDR1 and CDR2 sequences are LGHNA and YNFKEQ. This CDR3 comprises 17 residues. CDR3 sequence reads: CASSPTHGRSSGNTIYF. The CDR3 region has the DNA TGTGCCAGCAGCCCTACGCACGGACGGTCCTCTGGAAACACCATATATTTT.

The chain carries TRBV30 and TRBJ2-1, with 8 nucleotides matching TRBD2. This CDR3 is built from 13 residues. V lost 0 bases and J lost 8; bases outside the gene matches: 3. Germline assignment: CDR1 GTSNPN and CDR2 SVGIG (reference sequence). CDR3 sequence (DNA): TGTGCCTGGAGTGTAGCGGGAGTGCATGAGCAGTTCTTC. Protein sequence: CAWSVAGVHEQFF.

This sequence joins TRBV7-3 and TRBJ2-7; TRBD1 is a possible D gene (6 bases). The CDR3 consists of 14 residues. The V and J ends lost 5 bases and 7 bases respectively, with 18 bases between them. Germline V lookup: CDR1 SGHTA, CDR2 FQGTGA. CDR3 sequence (DNA): TGTGCCAGCAGCACTAATCACAGGGTTGGTGAGCAGTACTTC. Its translation is CASSTNHRVGEQYF.

The gene calls are TRBV28 and TRBJ2-7; maybe TRBD1 (5 bases). Per the germline V gene, CDR1 is MDHEN and CDR2 is SYDVKM. CDR3 length: 13 residues. V was trimmed by 5 bases and J by 2 bases, leaving 10 bases between them. For the CDR3, the DNA is TGTGCCAGCAGTCGCTCAGGGACCTACGAGCAGTACTTC. The encoded protein is CASSRSGTYEQYF.

V is TRBV15 and J is TRBJ1-1, with a weak D call TRBD1 (6 bases). V lost 1 base, J lost 0 bases, and 12 bases lay in between. Germline-derived CDR1 and CDR2 are LNHNV and YYDKDF (reference sequence). The CDR3 totals 16 residues. CDR3 in amino acids: CATSRGGQKMNTEAFF. The CDR3 DNA follows: TGTGCCACCAGCAGAGGCGGACAGAAAATGAACACTGAAGCTTTCTTT.

The V gene is TRBV24-1, the J gene TRBJ1-4; D perhaps matches TRBD1 (6 bases). Germline V gene sequence: CDR1 KGHDR, CDR2 SFDVKD. V gave up 3 bases and J gave up 7 bases, with 11 bases separating them. CDR3 length: 14 amino acids. As DNA, the CDR3 is TGTGCCACCAGTGATGGAGGGGGTCTTGAAAAACTGTTTTTT. This gives the protein CATSDGGGLEKLFF.

For the CDR3, the DNA is TGTGCCAGCAGCCTGCAAGGACAGGGAGGTTCGGCAGATACGCAGTATTTT. Residues: CASSLQGQGGSADTQYF. The rearrangement links TRBV7-3 to TRBJ2-3, with 8 bases that match TRBD1. The CDR3 totals 17 residues. V lost 5 bases to trimming and J lost 4 bases; unmatched junction nucleotides: 14. Germline V gene lookup returns CDR1 SGHTA and CDR2 FQGTGA.

This sequence joins TRBV4-1 and TRBJ1-1; D not certain. This CDR3 region has 17 residues. The V end lost 0 bases, the J end lost 1 base, and 15 bases lay between the germline ends. Germline V lookup: CDR1 MGHRA, CDR2 YSYEKL. The CDR3, as DNA: TGCGCCAGCAGCCAAGATCGTCGGCCATGGACGAACACTGAAGCTTTCTTT. It yields the protein CASSQDRRPWTNTEAFF.

J is TRBJ1-4 and V is TRBV6-5; possibly TRBD1 for D (5 bases). V lost 4 bases, J lost 0 bases, and 12 bases lay in between. The CDR3 has 16 amino acids. The germline V gene has CDR1 MNHEY and CDR2 SVGAGI. The CDR3 sequence is CASSFSLGATNEKLFF. Here the CDR3 DNA reads TGTGCCAGCAGTTTTTCCCTGGGGGCAACTAATGAAAAACTGTTTTTT.

The chain recombines TRBV28 with TRBJ1-1, with D perhaps TRBD1 (5 bases). Trimming cost V 5 bases and J 4 bases, with 17 bases left between them. This CDR3 spans 15 amino acids. CDR1 and CDR2 from the germline V gene are MDHEN and SYDVKM. CDR3 coding DNA: TGTGCCAGCAGTCCTCCGGGGACCAGGAGCACTGAAGCTTTCTTT. Protein product: CASSPPGTRSTEAFF.

The chain carries TRBV6-5 and TRBJ2-7, with a possible D match to TRBD1 (5 bases). V was trimmed by 7 bases and J by 4 bases, leaving 11 bases between them. CDR3 length: 12 residues. The germline gives CDR1 MNHEY, CDR2 SVGAGI. CDR3 sequence: CASTSQGYEQYF. CDR3 DNA sequence: TGTGCCAGCACCTCTCAGGGATACGAGCAGTACTTC.

This rearrangement joins TRBV6-5 to TRBJ1-2; unclear D gene. V gave up 2 bases and J gave up 7 bases, with 17 bases separating them. Germline V gene lookup returns CDR1 MNHEY and CDR2 SVGAGI. The CDR3 loop spans 15 amino acids. Here the CDR3 reads CASSYPSGGFSGYTF. In nucleotides, the CDR3 is TGTGCCAGCAGTTACCCCTCCGGTGGATTCTCTGGCTACACCTTC.

The table lists this clone with a count of one. The CDR3 DNA reads as TGTGCCAGCAGCCAAGTGGCCTCAAGAATAGGCTATGGCTACACCTTC. Protein product: CASSQVASRIGYGYTF. The chain employs TRBV14 and TRBJ1-2, with D unclear. The germline V gene encodes CDR1 SGHDN and CDR2 FVKESK. The CDR3 totals 16 residues. V was trimmed by 1 base and J by 4 bases, leaving 16 bases between them. The variable domain in full, with the rest retrieved from reference TRBV14 and TRBJ1-2, is EAGVTQFPSHSVIEKGQTVTLRCDPISGHDNLYWYRRVMGKEIKFLLHFVKESKQDESGMPNNRFLAERTGGTYSTLKVQPAELEDSGVYFCASSQVASRIGYGYTFGSGTRLTVV.

The chain combines TRBV19 with TRBJ2-3, with D unclear. The CDR3 loop spans 14 amino acids. V lost 1 base to trimming and J lost 0 bases, with 5 bases between them. Germline V gene lookup returns CDR1 LNHDA and CDR2 SQIVND (reference sequence). The DNA of the CDR3 is TGTGCCAGTAGTATAGGGCAAAGCACAGATACGCAGTATTTT. Its translation is CASSIGQSTDTQYF.

The chain has TRBV2 and TRBJ2-1; a weak D match, TRBD2 (5 bases). Germline CDR1 and CDR2: SNHLY and FYNNEI. The CDR3 runs to 14 residues. V lost 7 bases, J lost 10 bases, and 20 bases lay in between. The DNA for the CDR3 is TGTGCCAGCAAGCGGCTATCTGCGACAACCGAGCAGTTCTTC. Translation: CASKRLSATTEQFF.

The gene calls are TRBV5-4 and TRBJ2-5, with 8 positions matching TRBD1. The germline V gene encodes CDR1 SGHNT and CDR2 YYREEE (reference sequence). With V trimmed by 4 bases and J by 6 bases, 5 bases remained unmatched. The CDR3 contains 13 residues. This CDR3 is CASSVRQGKTQYF. The CDR3, as DNA: TGTGCCAGCAGCGTTAGACAGGGGAAGACCCAGTACTTC.

This sequence joins TRBV5-1 and TRBJ1-2; 7 bases are a match to TRBD1. CDR3 size: 15 residues. Looked up from germline, CDR1 is SGHRS and CDR2 is YFSETQ. J was trimmed by 4 bases and V by 4 bases; bases with no gene match: 10. The CDR3 here is CASSRHRGMGYGYTF. CDR3 DNA: TGCGCCAGCAGCCGCCACAGGGGTATGGGCTATGGCTACACCTTC. The full variable domain, rest sourced from reference TRBV5-1 and TRBJ1-2, is KAGVTQTPRYLIKTRGQQVTLSCSPISGHRSVSWYQQTPGQGLQFLFEYFSETQRNKGNFPGRFSGRQFSNSRSEMNVSTLELGDSALYLCASSRHRGMGYGYTFGSGTRLTVV.

The chain is built from TRBV12-3 or TRBV12-4 and TRBJ1-1; TRBD1 is a possible D gene (6 bases). V was clipped by 4 bases and J by 6 bases, with 12 bases between them. The CDR3 is made up of 13 amino acids. CDR3 in amino acids: CASSWRGWAEAFF. CDR3 DNA: TGTGCCAGCAGTTGGAGGGGGTGGGCTGAAGCTTTCTTT.

The V and J genes are TRBV11-3 and TRBJ2-1; D gene uncertain. V dropped 5 bases and J dropped 8 bases, with 10 bases sitting between them. The CDR3 loop spans 12 amino acids. Germline assignment: CDR1 SGHNT and CDR2 YENEEA. CDR3 sequence (DNA): TGTGCCAGCAGCCTGCGCTCGGATGAGCAGTTCTTC. Its translation: CASSLRSDEQFF. The full variable domain, rest sourced from reference TRBV11-3 and TRBJ2-1, is EAGVVQSPRYKIIEKKQPVAFWCNPISGHNTLYWYLQNLGQGPELLIRYENEEAVDDSQLPKDRFSAERLKGVDSTLKIQPAELGDSAVYLCASSLRSDEQFFGPGTRLTVL.

The V and J genes are TRBV5-6 and TRBJ1-6; D gene ambiguous. Trimming took 3 bases from V and 5 from J, leaving 12 bases between them. Germline V gives CDR1 SGHDT, CDR2 YYEEEE. The CDR3 loop spans 15 amino acids. CDR3: CASSYDRVNNSPLHF. DNA for the CDR3: TGTGCCAGCAGCTACGACCGGGTGAATAATTCACCCCTCCACTTT.

This clone occurred a few times. This chain connects TRBV5-6 to TRBJ1-2; a possible D gene is TRBD1 (5 bases). CDR3 length equals 13 residues. Trimming stripped 6 bases from V and 4 bases from J, with 13 bases between. CDR1 is SGHDT and CDR2 is YYEEEE in the germline V gene. The CDR3 DNA follows: TGTGCCAGCACACTCGGGGGTCTCTATGGCTACACCTTC. The encoded protein is CASTLGGLYGYTF.

The chain combines TRBV2 with TRBJ1-2; D is uncertain. This CDR3 contains 15 residues. Trimming removed 7 bases at V and 4 bases at J, with 19 bases between. Germline V gene data show CDR1 as SNHLY and CDR2 as FYNNEI. CDR3 in amino acids: CASTLDKGISYGYTF. The CDR3, as DNA: TGTGCCAGCACCCTAGACAAAGGTATTTCCTATGGCTACACCTTC.

This chain uses TRBV4-1 with TRBJ2-7; 9 nucleotides align to TRBD1. The CDR3 is made up of 15 amino acids. Trimming cost V 1 base and J 4 bases; bases outside gene matches: 5. The V gene's germline CDR1 is MGHRA and CDR2 YSYEKL. CDR3 nucleotides: TGCGCCAGCAGCCAAGTGCGGACAGGGGTTTACGAGCAGTACTTC. It codes for CASSQVRTGVYEQYF.

This clone was seen a handful of times. This chain joins TRBV6-1 and TRBJ1-5; possibly TRBD1 for D (6 bases). V gave up 2 bases and J gave up 1 base, with 9 bases separating them. CDR1 is MNHNS, CDR2 SASEGT, per germline. The CDR3 is 15 residues long. This CDR3 is CASSEYRASNQPQHF. CDR3 DNA: TGTGCCAGCAGTGAATACAGGGCAAGCAATCAGCCCCAGCATTTT.

The rearrangement joins TRBV6-5 to TRBJ2-3; 8 bases agree with TRBD1. J lost 8 bases, V lost 6 bases, and 13 bases had no gene match. The CDR3 is made up of 15 amino acids. Germline values: CDR1 MNHEY, CDR2 SVGAGI. This chain's CDR3 is CASSLSGDRSSTQYF. The CDR3 nucleotides read TGTGCCAGCAGCCTCTCAGGGGACAGGTCATCTACGCAGTATTTT.

This clone was observed a handful of times. J is TRBJ2-7 and V is TRBV6-1; possibly TRBD2 for D (7 bases). V was cut by 2 bases and J by 4 bases, with 21 bases left in between. The CDR3 spans 17 residues. From germline, CDR1 is MNHNS and CDR2 SASEGT. CDR3 protein: CASSETRGGEIRYEQYF. CDR3 in DNA: TGTGCCAGCAGTGAAACCCGAGGGGGGGAGATTAGGTACGAGCAGTACTTC.

The rearrangement joins TRBV18 to TRBJ2-1; 9 nucleotides align to TRBD2. Per the germline V gene, CDR1 is KGHSH and CDR2 is LQKENI. The J segment lost 1 base and the V segment lost 1 base, leaving 5 bases of the junction unmatched. The CDR3 contains 17 residues. In nucleotides, the CDR3 is TGTGCCAGCTCACCACGTATGAGCGGGGGGTCCTACAATGAGCAGTTCTTC. Protein: CASSPRMSGGSYNEQFF.

The chain couples TRBV5-4 to TRBJ2-7; no firm D call. Germline CDR1 reads SGHNT; CDR2 reads YYREEE (reference sequence). V dropped 2 bases and J dropped 3 bases, with 12 bases sitting between them. This CDR3 has 14 residues. The CDR3 DNA follows: TGTGCCAGCAGCTTTGGGCGGCCCAACTACGAGCAGTACTTC. Its protein product is CASSFGRPNYEQYF.

V gene TRBV3-1 (or the pseudogene TRBV3-2) combines with J gene TRBJ1-2; D may be TRBD1 (5 bases). CDR3 length equals 17 residues. V gave up 4 bases and J gave up 4 bases, with 22 bases separating them. Germline V lookup: CDR1 LGHDT, CDR2 YNNKEL (reference sequence). Here the CDR3 reads CASSRTGGTLQIYGYTF. As DNA, the CDR3 is TGTGCCAGCAGCCGGACCGGGGGAACGCTGCAGATCTATGGCTACACCTTC.

This clone has just a few counts. V and J are TRBV28 and TRBJ1-5; 9 nucleotides match TRBD1. After removal of 4 bases from V and 4 bases from J, the junction contained 2 bases not matched to a gene. This CDR3 spans 14 amino acids. Per germline, CDR1 MDHEN and CDR2 SYDVKM. In DNA, the CDR3 is TGTGCCAGCAGTTCGACAGGGGGAAATCAGCCCCAGCATTTT. This encodes CASSSTGGNQPQHF.